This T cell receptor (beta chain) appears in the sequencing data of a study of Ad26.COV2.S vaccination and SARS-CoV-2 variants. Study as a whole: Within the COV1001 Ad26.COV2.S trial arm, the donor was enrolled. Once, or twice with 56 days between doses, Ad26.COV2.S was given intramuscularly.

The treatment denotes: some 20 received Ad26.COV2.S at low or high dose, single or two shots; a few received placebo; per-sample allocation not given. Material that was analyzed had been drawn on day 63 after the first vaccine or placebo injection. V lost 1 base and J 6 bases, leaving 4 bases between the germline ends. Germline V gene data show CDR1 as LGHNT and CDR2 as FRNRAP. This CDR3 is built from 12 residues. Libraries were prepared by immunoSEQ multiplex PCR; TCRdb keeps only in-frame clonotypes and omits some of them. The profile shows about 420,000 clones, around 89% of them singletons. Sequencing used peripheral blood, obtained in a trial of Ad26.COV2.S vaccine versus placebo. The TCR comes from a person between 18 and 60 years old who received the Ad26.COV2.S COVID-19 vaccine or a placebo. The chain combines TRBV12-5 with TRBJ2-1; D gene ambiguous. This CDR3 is CASGLGVNEQFF. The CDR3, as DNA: TGTGCTAGTGGTTTGGGGGTCAATGAGCAGTTCTTC. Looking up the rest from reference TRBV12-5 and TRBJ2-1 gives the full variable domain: DARVTQTPRHKVTEMGQEVTMRCQPILGHNTVFWYRQTMMQGLELLAYFRNRAPLDDSGMPKDRFSAEMPDATLATLKIQPSEPRDSAVYFCASGLGVNEQFFGPGTRLTVL.